This TCR beta chain was recovered during a study of shared clonotypes between healthy human individuals. Study overall: Researchers assigned three CD4 naive, three CD4 memory, two CD8 naive and one CD8 memory plate to each donor.

This CDR3 spans 16 amino acids. Germline CDR1 MNHNS, CDR2 SASEGT. V trimming: 4 bases; J trimming: 4 bases; junction bases outside the gene matches: 11. Sequencing used immunoSEQ multiplex PCR; TCRdb keeps in-frame clones, though not all of them. The sample has roughly 110,000 clones, around 65% seen once; the top ten hold 24%. Sequencing used memory CD8+ T cells sorted from blood. Subset of the sample: CD45RO+ cells pooled with CCR7-negative TemRA cells. The chain uses TRBV6-1 and TRBJ2-7, with 9 positions matching TRBD2. The source of this sequence is a woman aged 30 to 39 in good health. The DNA of the CDR3 is TGTGCCAGCAGTGCCAGTGGGTTTAGCGGGAGTTACGAGCAGTACTTC. It specifies CASSASGFSGSYEQYF.